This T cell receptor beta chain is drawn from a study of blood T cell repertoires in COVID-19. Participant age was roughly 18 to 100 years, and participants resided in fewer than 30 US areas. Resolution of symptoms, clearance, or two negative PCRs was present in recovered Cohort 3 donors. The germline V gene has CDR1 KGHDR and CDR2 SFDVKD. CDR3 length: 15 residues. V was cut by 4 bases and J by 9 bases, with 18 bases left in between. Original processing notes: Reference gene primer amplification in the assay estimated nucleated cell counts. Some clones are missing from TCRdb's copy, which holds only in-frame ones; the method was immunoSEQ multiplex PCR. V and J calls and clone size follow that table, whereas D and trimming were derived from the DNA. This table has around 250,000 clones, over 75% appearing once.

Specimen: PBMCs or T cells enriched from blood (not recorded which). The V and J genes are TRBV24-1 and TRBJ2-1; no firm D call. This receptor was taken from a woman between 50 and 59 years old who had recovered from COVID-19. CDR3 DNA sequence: TGTGCCACCAGTGAATTTCTAGTCGGGTTGGGTGAGCAGTTCTTC. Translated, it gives CATSEFLVGLGEQFF.